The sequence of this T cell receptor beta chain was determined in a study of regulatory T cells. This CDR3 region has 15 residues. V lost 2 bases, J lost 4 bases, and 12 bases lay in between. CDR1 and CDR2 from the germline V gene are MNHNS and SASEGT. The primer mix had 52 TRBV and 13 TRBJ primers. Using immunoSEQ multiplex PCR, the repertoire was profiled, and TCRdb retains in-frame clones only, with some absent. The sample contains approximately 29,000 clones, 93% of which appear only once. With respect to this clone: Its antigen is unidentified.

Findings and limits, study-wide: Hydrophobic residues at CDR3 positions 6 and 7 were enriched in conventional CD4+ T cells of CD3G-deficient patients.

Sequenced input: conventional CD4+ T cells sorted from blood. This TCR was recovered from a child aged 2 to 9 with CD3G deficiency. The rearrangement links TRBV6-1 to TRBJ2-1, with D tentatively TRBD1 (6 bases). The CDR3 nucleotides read TGTGCCAGCAGTGAACAGGGGTGGGGATACAATGAGCAGTTCTTC. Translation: CASSEQGWGYNEQFF.